This T cell receptor beta chain emerged from a study of cytomegalovirus exposure and HLA in healthy donors. Study-wide findings and caveats: Rare sequences made up most TCRs, while some public TCRs were found in many donors. Reportedly, diagnosis of cytomegalovirus status by the classifier showed high specificity and sensitivity. In a later analysis, first-cohort TCR clusters were found to tend to co-occur in the 95 to 150 validation repertoires.

Remarks on this clone: Antigen unknown.

The assay was immunoSEQ multiplex PCR, and TCRdb's table has in-frame clones only and misses some. The repertoire holds roughly 140,000 clones, with around 88% as singletons. The germline V gene has CDR1 SEHNR and CDR2 FQNEAQ (reference sequence). The CDR3 is 15 residues long. V trimming: 3 bases; J trimming: 4 bases; junction bases outside the gene matches: 5. This chain uses TRBV7-9 with TRBJ1-1; TRBD1 agrees at 10 bases. The sequenced material came from PBMCs. This sequence was found in a woman aged 18-29 years in good health and CMV-seropositive. CDR3 bases: TGTGCCAGCAGCTTGACAGGGGGCGCGTCCACTGAAGCTTTCTTT. Protein: CASSLTGGASTEAFF.